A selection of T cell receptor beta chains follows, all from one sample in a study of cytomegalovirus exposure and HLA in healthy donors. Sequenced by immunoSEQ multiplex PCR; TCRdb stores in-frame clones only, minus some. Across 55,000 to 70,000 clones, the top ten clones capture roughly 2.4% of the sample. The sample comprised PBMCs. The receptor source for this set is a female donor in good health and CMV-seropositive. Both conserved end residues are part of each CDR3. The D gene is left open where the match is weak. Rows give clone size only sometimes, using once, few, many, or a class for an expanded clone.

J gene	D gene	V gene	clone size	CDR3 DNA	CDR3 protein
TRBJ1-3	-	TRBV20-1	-	TGCAGTGCTAGGGCCGGAAACACCATATATTTT	CSARAGNTIYF
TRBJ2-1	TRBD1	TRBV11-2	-	TGTGCCAGCAGCGGAGGCCCGGGACAGCACAATGAGCAGTTCTTC	CASSGGPGQHNEQFF
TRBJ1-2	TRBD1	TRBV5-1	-	TGCGCCAGCAGCGTACAACCGGGACAGGGAGGCTATGGCTACACCTTC	CASSVQPGQGGYGYTF
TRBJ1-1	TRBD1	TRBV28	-	TGTGCCAGCAGTGATGGACAGGGGGCGATTGAAGCTTTCTTT	CASSDGQGAIEAFF
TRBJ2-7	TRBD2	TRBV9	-	TGTGCCAGCAGCCAGACTAGCGGAACCTACGAGCAGTACTTC	CASSQTSGTYEQYF
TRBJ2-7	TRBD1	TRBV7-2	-	TGTGCCAGCAGCTTGCCACGAGACAGGGGGCTTTACGAGCAGTACTTC	CASSLPRDRGLYEQYF
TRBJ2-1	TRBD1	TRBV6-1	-	TGTGCCAGCAGTGGGGGACAGGGGGCTTACAATGAGCAGTTCTTC	CASSGGQGAYNEQFF
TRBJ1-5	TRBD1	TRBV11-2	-	TGTGCCAGCAGCCCATTAGGGACAGATCAGCCCCAGCATTTT	CASSPLGTDQPQHF
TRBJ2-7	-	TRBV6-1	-	TGTGCCAGCACCGCAGCCTACGAGCAGTACTTC	CASTAAYEQYF
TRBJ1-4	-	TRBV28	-	TGTGCCAGCAGTGCATCTAGGGGCGTGAAAGGTGAAAAACTGTTTTTT	CASSASRGVKGEKLFF
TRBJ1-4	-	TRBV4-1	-	TGCGCCAGCAGCCAAGCAACAGGGACCTCTTTTGAAAAACTGTTTTTT	CASSQATGTSFEKLFF
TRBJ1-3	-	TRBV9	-	TGTGCCAGCAGCCCTACAGGGTCTTCTGGAAACACCATATATTTT	CASSPTGSSGNTIYF
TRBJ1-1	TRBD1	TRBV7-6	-	TGTGCCAGCAGCTTGGGATGGGACAGGGGTAGGGATGAAGCTTTCTTT	CASSLGWDRGRDEAFF
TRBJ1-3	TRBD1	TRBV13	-	TGTGCCAGCAGCTCGACAGGGAACACCATATATTTT	CASSSTGNTIYF
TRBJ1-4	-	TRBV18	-	TGTGCCAGCTCACCAGATCGACGTGGGAGGGGTGAAAAACTGTTTTTT	CASSPDRRGRGEKLFF
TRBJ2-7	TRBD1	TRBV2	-	TGTGCCAGCCAACTGACAGGGGTCGAGCAGTACTTC	CASQLTGVEQYF
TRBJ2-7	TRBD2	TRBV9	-	TGTGCCAGCAGCGAGGGGGCTAGCGGGGGGTTCGAGCAGTACTTC	CASSEGASGGFEQYF
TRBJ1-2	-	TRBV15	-	TGTGCCACCAGCGACGGAGAGGGCTATGGCTACACCTTC	CATSDGEGYGYTF
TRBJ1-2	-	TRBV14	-	TGTGCCAGCAGCCAATATTACTATGGCTACACCTTC	CASSQYYYGYTF
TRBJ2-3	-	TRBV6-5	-	TGTGCCAGCAAAGACGGGGAGGCAGATACGCAGTATTTT	CASKDGEADTQYF
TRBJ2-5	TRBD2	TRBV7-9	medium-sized	TGTGCCAGCAGCTTAATGGAGGGGACTAGCCGATATCAAGAGACCCAGTACTTC	CASSLMEGTSRYQETQYF
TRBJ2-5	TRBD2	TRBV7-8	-	TGTGCCAGCAGCTTTGAACTAGCGGGACACGAGACCCAGTACTTC	CASSFELAGHETQYF
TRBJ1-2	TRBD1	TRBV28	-	TGTGCCAGCAGGAAAACAGGGGTTATCCCAACGGGTGGCTACACCTTC	CASRKTGVIPTGGYTF
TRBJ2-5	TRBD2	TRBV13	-	TGTGCCAGCAGCGTCGGACTAGCGGGGGGCCAAGAGACCCAGTACTTC	CASSVGLAGGQETQYF
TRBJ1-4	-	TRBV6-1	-	TGTGCCAGCAGTGAAGCGGGAGGCGGGAATGAAAAACTGTTTTTT	CASSEAGGGNEKLFF
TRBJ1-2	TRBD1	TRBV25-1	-	TGTGCCAGCAGTTTTACTACAGGGGTCTACACCTTC	CASSFTTGVYTF
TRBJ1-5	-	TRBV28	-	TGTGCCAGCAGTTTAGGGGGGTTGCGTCAGCCCCAGCATTTT	CASSLGGLRQPQHF
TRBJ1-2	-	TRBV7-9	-	TGTGCCAGCAGCTTGTGGACAGCTGTACCTAACTATGGCTACACCTTC	CASSLWTAVPNYGYTF
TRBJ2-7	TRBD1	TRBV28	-	TGTGCCAGCAGGCGACAGGGGGCACTCTACGAGCAGTACTTC	CASRRQGALYEQYF
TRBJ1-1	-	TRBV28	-	TGTGCCAGCAGTTTTGAGTGGTTCTACACTGAAGCTTTCTTT	CASSFEWFYTEAFF
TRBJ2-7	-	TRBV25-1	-	TGTGCCAGCAGTGAATATCCCGCCGGCGAGCAGTACTTC	CASSEYPAGEQYF
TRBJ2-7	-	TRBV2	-	TGTGCCTCGTGTCCGAGCTCCTACGAGCAGTACTTC	CASCPSSYEQYF
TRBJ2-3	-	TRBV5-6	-	TGTGCCAGCAGCTATCAAGGGGTCGTGCAGTATTTT	CASSYQGVVQYF
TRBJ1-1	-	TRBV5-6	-	TGTGCCAGCAAGTCCTCGGGCACTGAAGCTTTCTTT	CASKSSGTEAFF
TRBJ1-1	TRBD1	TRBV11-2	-	TGTGCCAGCAGCCTTTGGGACAGGCCCACTGAAGCTTTCTTT	CASSLWDRPTEAFF
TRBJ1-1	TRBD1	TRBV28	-	TGTGCCAGCAGCACTCCGGGACAGGCTCGCCGGATTGAAGCTTTCTTT	CASSTPGQARRIEAFF
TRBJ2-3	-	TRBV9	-	TGTGCCAGCAGCGTAGCCCCAGGGGGGCGCACAGATACGCAGTATTTT	CASSVAPGGRTDTQYF
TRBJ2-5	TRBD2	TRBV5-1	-	TGCGCCAGCAGCTTGGTGGCTAGCGGGGGCCAAGAGACCCAGTACTTC	CASSLVASGGQETQYF
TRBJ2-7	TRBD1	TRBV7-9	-	TGTGCCAGCAGCTTACGGACAGGGACCTACGAGCAGTACTTC	CASSLRTGTYEQYF
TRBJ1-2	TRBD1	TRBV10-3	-	TGTGCCATCAGTGTAGGACAGGAGAGGAGCTACACCTTC	CAISVGQERSYTF
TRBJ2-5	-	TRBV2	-	TGTGCCAGCCAAAAGGGGAATACGTACCAAGAGACCCAGTACTTC	CASQKGNTYQETQYF
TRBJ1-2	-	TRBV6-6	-	TGTGCCAGCACGCGGGGGGAAGGGAGTGGCTACACCTTC	CASTRGEGSGYTF
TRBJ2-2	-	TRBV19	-	TGTGCCAGTAGAATTAACGTCGGTGCGGTCGGGGAGCTGTTTTTT	CASRINVGAVGELFF
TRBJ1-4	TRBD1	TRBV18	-	TGTGCCAGCTCACCACTACCTCCGGGACAGGGGCTCACTAATGAAAAACTGTTTTTT	CASSPLPPGQGLTNEKLFF
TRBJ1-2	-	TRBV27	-	TGTGCCAGCAGTTTAAAGGGGTGGGGAAGCTATGGCTACACCTTC	CASSLKGWGSYGYTF
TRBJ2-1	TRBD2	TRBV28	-	TGTGCCAGCAAATTACCGACTAGCGGCTCCAATGAGCAGTTCTTC	CASKLPTSGSNEQFF
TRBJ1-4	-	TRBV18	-	TGTGCCAGCTCACCTGAAGGCCTCAGGGGTGAAAAACTGTTTTTT	CASSPEGLRGEKLFF
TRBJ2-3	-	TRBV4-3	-	TGCGCCAGCAGCCAAGTCGTTGGCCCAGATACGCAGTATTTT	CASSQVVGPDTQYF
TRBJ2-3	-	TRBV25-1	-	TGTGCCTGTGGGGCAACCACAGATACGCAGTATTTT	CACGATTDTQYF
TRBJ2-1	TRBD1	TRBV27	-	TGTGCCAGCAGTTTAAACAGGGGGCCCGAAAATGAGCAGTTCTTC	CASSLNRGPENEQFF
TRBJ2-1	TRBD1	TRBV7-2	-	TGTGCCAGCAGTTCTAGTGACAGGGGGCGCGGGAATGAGCAGTTCTTC	CASSSSDRGRGNEQFF
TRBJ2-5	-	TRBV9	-	TGTGCCAGCAGCGCACCCACTAGTAAAGAGACCCAGTACTTC	CASSAPTSKETQYF
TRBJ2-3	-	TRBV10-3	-	TGTGCCACCAAGGGGTTGAGCACAGATACGCAGTATTTT	CATKGLSTDTQYF
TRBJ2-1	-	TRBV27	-	TGTGCCAGCAGTTTAAGGGGGAGCTCCTACAATGAGCAGTTCTTC	CASSLRGSSYNEQFF
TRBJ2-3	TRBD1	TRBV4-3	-	TGCGCCAGCAGCCACCGTCCGGGACAGGTTAGCACAGATACGCAGTATTTT	CASSHRPGQVSTDTQYF
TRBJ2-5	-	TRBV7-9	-	TGTGCCAGCAGCCGGACTTCGATACACCCTTCGGCGACTACAGAGACCCAGTACTTC	CASSRTSIHPSATTETQYF
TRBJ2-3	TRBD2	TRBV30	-	TGTGCCTGGAGGCTAGCGGGAGTTTTGAATACGCAGTATTTT	CAWRLAGVLNTQYF